Listed here is a single T cell receptor beta chain. What it recognizes is unknown. CDR1 is MRHNA and CDR2 is SNTAGT in the germline V gene. This CDR3 is 14 amino acids long. Trimming stripped 3 bases from V and 0 bases from J, with 6 bases between. This entry is derived from a study of cytomegalovirus exposure and HLA in healthy donors. Study outcomes and limitations: There were three CMV-associated chains whose specificity for CMV antigens was confirmed in vitro. By HLA locus, TCR association rates varied in a later analysis, with DRB1 showing the most and HLA-C the fewest. According to a later analysis, donors in an Asian-associated ancestry cluster reportedly had fewer N-insertions than the approximately 670-donor mean. A later analysis found most CMV-associated TCR beta chains apparently HLA-restricted.

In the PCR, 60 Vbeta and 13 Jbeta primers were used. Assay used: immunoSEQ multiplex PCR; TCRdb lists only in-frame clones, some missing. The data show tens of thousands of clones, 75% seen once. This receptor was identified in a woman aged 40 to 50 in good health and CMV-seronegative. Specimen: PBMCs. V usage is TRBV6-4 and J usage is TRBJ2-1; D may be TRBD1 (6 bases). The CDR3 coding sequence is TGTGCCAGCAGTGAGGACAGCTCCTACAATGAGCAGTTCTTC. The encoded protein is CASSEDSSYNEQFF.